The clone carrying this T cell receptor (beta chain) was observed many times. What it recognizes is unknown. Template material for amplifying TCR beta CDR3 regions consisted of RNA transcripts. HTBI primers drove first-round RT-PCR of the TCR CDR3. Via MiXCR, TCRdb re-called the multiplex PCR reads, giving one row per CDR3 protein. The sample records roughly 740,000 distinct CDR3 sequences, roughly 15% being singletons. The data belong to a study of T cells in Graves' hyperthyroidism and ophthalmopathy. Notes on the study in general: Median prediction lead before ophthalmopathy onset was around 7 months with the model. Ophthalmopathy and stable hyperthyroidism were told apart by a 13 V-J model.

The V end was cut by 7 bases, the J end by 3 bases, with 16 bases between. Germline V lookup: CDR1 MDHEN, CDR2 SYDVKM. This CDR3 is built from 15 residues. Material: blood. This TCR was sampled from a man aged 18 to 29 with Graves' hyperthyroidism. This chain connects TRBV28 to TRBJ1-3; D perhaps matches TRBD1 (6 bases). The CDR3 DNA sequence: TGTGCCAGCACCTCTCTGGGGGCGCTTGGAAACACCATATATTTT. Residues: CASTSLGALGNTIYF.